This TCR beta chain was captured by sequencing in a study of blood T cell repertoires in COVID-19. The wider study: The United States, Italy and Spain supplied acute and convalescent COVID-19 samples.

CDR3 length: 13 residues. CDR1 and CDR2 (germline): SGHRS, YFSETQ. V lost 4 bases and J 4 bases, leaving 11 bases between the germline ends. TCRdb keeps only in-frame clones here, not all; method: immunoSEQ multiplex PCR. The table shows 250,000 or so clones, with roughly 83% occurring only once. This clone was seen a few times. The V call is TRBV5-1, the J call TRBJ1-2; D is unclear. The clonotype comes from a woman aged 50 to 60 who had recovered from COVID-19. Sequencing was carried out using PBMCs or T cells enriched from blood (not recorded which). The chain's CDR3 is CASSAFTGYGYTF. Here the CDR3 DNA reads TGCGCCAGCAGCGCTTTTACCGGCTATGGCTACACCTTC.